This record concerns one T cell receptor beta chain sequence. The data belong to a study of chronic HIV infection and antiretroviral therapy. The V and J ends lost 3 bases and 6 bases, in that order; junction bases with no gene match: 6. The CDR3 covers 13 residues. The germline CDR1 and CDR2 sequences are DFQATT and SNEGSKA (reference sequence). TCRdb re-derived calls from the 5' RACE reads in MiXCR, one entry per CDR3 protein. The table has 45,000 to 60,000 distinct CDR3 sequences, 15% to 20% seen once. Input material: peripheral blood. This clonotype was sampled from an adult who had HIV and had not received antiretroviral therapy, or was an uninfected healthy control (not recorded which). The chain recombines TRBV20-1 with TRBJ2-7; the match to TRBD1 covers 9 bases. CDR3 sequence: CSARDRGRGEQYF. The CDR3, as DNA: TGCAGTGCTAGGGACAGGGGACGAGGCGAGCAGTACTTC.